The rows below give T cell receptor beta chains drawn from one sample of a study of T cells in Graves' hyperthyroidism and ophthalmopathy. Via MiXCR, TCRdb re-called the multiplex PCR reads, giving one row per CDR3 protein. In the table there are 500,000 or so distinct CDR3 sequences, 15% to 20% of which are singletons. The source material was blood. The receptors derive from a woman younger than 35 with Graves' ophthalmopathy. The CDR3 runs from the conserved cysteine through the conserved F or W. The D gene is left open where the match is weak. Size is omitted from some rows. Given values are once, few, many or a class for expanded clones.

>TRBV9|TRBJ2-3|NA|few
CASSVGIRGASSTDTQYF
TGTGCCAGCAGCGTAGGCATTAGGGGGGCTTCTAGCACAGATACGCAGTATTTT
>TRBV27|TRBJ1-6|NA|many
CASNPTGPNSPLHF
TGTGCCAGCAACCCTACAGGACCCAATTCACCCCTCCACTTT
>TRBV2|TRBJ1-1|NA|many
CASLFRDGAEAFF
TGTGCCAGCTTATTCAGGGATGGGGCTGAAGCTTTCTTT
>TRBV27|TRBJ2-1|TRBD1|few
CASSLTGALYNEQFF
TGTGCCAGCAGTTTAACAGGGGCCCTTTATAATGAGCAGTTCTTC
>TRBV6-5|TRBJ1-6|NA|NA
CASSYRGPLSYNSPLHF
TGTGCCAGCAGTTACAGGGGCCCCCTGTCCTATAATTCACCCCTCCACTTT
>TRBV6-2/TRBV6-3|TRBJ1-6|TRBD1|few
CASSYSTGSHSPLHF
TGTGCCAGCAGTTACTCGACAGGGAGCCATTCACCCCTCCACTTT
>TRBV6-6|TRBJ2-7|TRBD2|NA
CASSYSRAGTYEQYF
TGTGCCAGCAGTTACTCGAGAGCGGGGACCTACGAGCAGTACTTC
>TRBV20-1|TRBJ2-2|NA|NA
CSASNREQARTGELFF
TGCAGTGCTAGCAACAGGGAACAAGCGCGCACCGGGGAGCTGTTTTTT
>TRBV7-3|TRBJ1-1|NA|few
CASSKTGSNTEAFF
TGTGCCAGCAGCAAAACTGGCAGCAACACTGAAGCTTTCTTT
>TRBV20-1|TRBJ2-1|TRBD2|many
CSAPLAGAYNEQFF
TGCAGTGCACCACTAGCGGGAGCCTACAATGAGCAGTTCTTC
>TRBV4-3|TRBJ2-7|NA|NA
CASSQGTSFPYEQYF
TGCGCCAGCAGCCAAGGAACTAGTTTTCCCTACGAGCAGTACTTC
>TRBV30|TRBJ1-4|NA|many
CAWSVRGGRRTNEKLFF
TGTGCCTGGAGTGTACGGGGGGGGCGCAGAACTAATGAAAAACTGTTTTTT
>TRBV3-1|TRBJ1-6|NA|many
CASSQGVARGNSPLHF
TGTGCCAGCAGCCAAGGGGTTGCCAGGGGTAATTCACCCCTCCACTTT
>TRBV7-2|TRBJ2-5|NA|many
CASSPGPRIVIQETQYF
TGTGCCAGCAGCCCGGGACCCCGAATAGTCATACAAGAGACCCAGTACTTC
>TRBV27|TRBJ2-7|NA|NA
CASRRTGEQYF
TGTGCCAGCAGACGTACAGGGGAGCAGTACTTC
>TRBV6-1|TRBJ1-2|NA|few
CASGNLQITNYGYTF
TGTGCCAGCGGAAACCTACAGATAACTAACTATGGCTACACCTTC
>TRBV27|TRBJ1-5|NA|many
CASGQPNQPQHF
TGTGCCAGCGGGCAACCAAATCAGCCCCAGCATTTT
>TRBV27|TRBJ1-2|TRBD1|many
CASSSLSPDRGFNGYTF
TGTGCCAGCAGTTCCCTATCCCCGGACAGGGGGTTTAATGGCTACACCTTC
>TRBV20-1|TRBJ2-7|NA|many
CSARDHLVYIEEQYF
TGCAGTGCTAGAGATCATTTGGTTTATATTGAGGAGCAGTACTTC
>TRBV6-5|TRBJ2-1|NA|few
CASSSGSDYNEQFF
TGTGCCAGCAGTTCCGGGAGTGACTACAATGAGCAGTTCTTC
>TRBV6-1|TRBJ1-2|NA|many
CASTSRATANYGYTF
TGTGCCAGCACCTCCCGGGCTACCGCTAACTATGGCTACACCTTC
>TRBV5-1|TRBJ2-5|TRBD2|many
CASSSSGSRRGETQYF
TGCGCCAGCAGCTCTAGCGGGAGTAGGCGGGGAGAGACCCAGTACTTC
>TRBV11-3|TRBJ2-1|NA|many
CASSLARGYNEQFF
TGTGCCAGCAGCTTAGCGAGAGGGTACAATGAGCAGTTCTTC
>TRBV29-1|TRBJ2-1|NA|many
CSVGATTLSYNEQFF
TGCAGCGTTGGTGCCACAACCCTCTCCTACAATGAGCAGTTCTTC
>TRBV5-4|TRBJ1-2|NA|few
CASSLGSSGYGYTF
TGTGCCAGCAGCCTAGGGAGTTCTGGCTATGGCTACACCTTC
>TRBV19|TRBJ2-2|NA|NA
CASSIPPGELFF
TGTGCCAGTAGTATTCCCCCCGGGGAGCTGTTTTTT
>TRBV19|TRBJ1-1|NA|many
CASSIGGLNTEAFF
TGTGCCAGTAGTATCGGAGGATTGAACACTGAAGCTTTCTTT
>TRBV15|TRBJ1-2|NA|NA
CATSRDKAATGPSYGYTF
TGTGCCACCAGCAGAGATAAGGCCGCGACTGGGCCATCCTATGGCTACACCTTC
>TRBV30|TRBJ2-7|NA|many
CALDRGSYEQYF
TGTGCCCTTGACCGGGGGTCCTACGAGCAGTACTTC
>TRBV6-5|TRBJ2-3|NA|many
CASSYSPGLAPSTDTQYF
TGTGCCAGCAGTTACTCCCCGGGGCTAGCGCCTAGCACAGATACGCAGTATTTT
>TRBV7-8|TRBJ1-1|TRBD1|many
CASSFSPGQGDTEAFF
TGTGCCAGCAGCTTTTCCCCGGGACAGGGGGACACTGAAGCTTTCTTT
>TRBV29-1|TRBJ2-1|TRBD1|many
CSAIQGASYNEQFF
TGCAGCGCGATTCAGGGGGCATCGTACAATGAGCAGTTCTTC
>TRBV11-1|TRBJ1-3|TRBD1|many
CASSVDRGSEWAGNTIYF
TGTGCCAGCAGCGTCGACAGGGGATCGGAATGGGCTGGAAACACCATATATTTT
>TRBV20-1|TRBJ2-3|TRBD2|few
CSALNPGLAGEWTIITDTQYF
TGCAGTGCTCTCAACCCGGGACTAGCGGGAGAATGGACAATTATCACAGATACGCAGTATTTT
>TRBV5-1|TRBJ2-1|TRBD2|NA
CASSLPGGPSDEQFF
TGCGCCAGCAGCTTGCCGGGAGGGCCCTCCGATGAGCAGTTCTTC
>TRBV4-3|TRBJ2-3|NA|NA
CASSQDITFTDTQYF
TGCGCCAGCAGCCAAGATATAACTTTCACAGATACGCAGTATTTT
>TRBV19|TRBJ2-3|TRBD2|NA
CASTDRGLAGGITDTQYF
TGTGCCAGTACGGACCGGGGACTAGCGGGAGGGATAACAGATACGCAGTATTTT
>TRBV7-2|TRBJ2-7|TRBD2|many
CASSFAPSGGDYEQYF
TGTGCCAGCAGCTTTGCCCCTAGCGGGGGGGACTACGAGCAGTACTTC
>TRBV30|TRBJ2-4|NA|few
CAWSPSKNIQYF
TGTGCCTGGAGTCCTAGCAAAAACATTCAGTACTTC
>TRBV28|TRBJ2-7|NA|NA
CASSFSRRSYEQYF
TGTGCCAGCAGTTTTTCCAGGAGGTCCTACGAGCAGTACTTC
>TRBV6-1|TRBJ2-1|TRBD2|many
CASSEVEGGPWDEQFF
TGTGCCAGCAGTGAAGTGGAGGGAGGGCCCTGGGATGAGCAGTTCTTC